This TCR beta chain is from a study of regulatory T cells in long-lasting Graves disease. About the study: The antithyroid drugs taken by newly diagnosed Graves' patients had been used for under 3 months.

Regarding time point: newly diagnosed GD, antithyroid drugs for less than 3 months. PBMCs were the source of the RNA used for TCR sequencing. This clonotype occurred many times. Its specificity is unknown. Trimming cost V 0 bases and J 2 bases, with 8 bases left between them. The CDR3 is 14 residues long. Per germline, CDR1 MNHNS and CDR2 SASEGT. Study results and limitations: Clonotypes that were public and shared totalled some 2,900 in persistent patients versus 850 to 1,000 in new patients.

Both iRepertoire HTBI primers and Arm-PCR of CDR3 regions were used to build the TCR beta libraries. TCRdb called the multiplex PCR reads again in MiXCR, with one record for every CDR3 protein. The sample includes some 250,000 distinct CDR3 sequences, more than 15% of them seen just once. These records were also assigned to another study, of T cells in Graves' hyperthyroidism and ophthalmopathy. That work states: A set of HTBI primers served as the primers for a first-round RT-PCR of the TCR CDR3.

The specimen was peripheral blood mononuclear cells (PBMCs), collected at new diagnosis, from a patient treated with antithyroid drugs. The chain couples TRBV6-1 to TRBJ2-7; D gene unclear. This receptor was taken from a woman aged 25 to 39 with Graves disease. The CDR3 DNA follows: TGTGCCAGCAGTGAAGCTCCAAGGACCTACGAGCAGTACTTC. It codes for CASSEAPRTYEQYF.